This T cell receptor (beta chain) is from a study of T cells in Graves' hyperthyroidism and ophthalmopathy. The study, taken as a whole, reports: Most expanded thyroid clonotypes above 0.001 recurred in blood. Ophthalmopathy got predicted by the model a median roughly 6.4 months before its onset.

Germline CDR1 is SQVTM and CDR2 is ANQGSEA. V was cut by 4 bases and J by 1 base, with 10 bases left in between. This CDR3 is built from 13 residues. As concerns this clonotype: Its matching antigen is unknown.

RNA transcripts yielded amplified TCR beta CDR3 regions. HTBI primers were used for first-round RT-PCR of the TCR CDR3. TCRdb redid the calling of the multiplex PCR reads with MiXCR, one entry per CDR3 protein. The top ten clones hold roughly 45% of a sample with roughly 500,000 distinct CDR3 sequences, roughly 45% of them seen once. The rearrangement links TRBV29-1 to TRBJ1-2; no definite D call. Source material: peripheral blood or thyroid tissue (not recorded which). This sequence originates from an adult woman with Graves' disease, either hyperthyroidism or ophthalmopathy (not recorded which). This chain's CDR3 is CSVALRVNYGYTF. The CDR3 DNA follows: TGCAGCGTTGCCCTACGGGTTAACTATGGCTACACCTTC.